The TCR beta chain under discussion was sequenced for a study of shared clonotypes between healthy human individuals. Running of the assay took place at deep level. Several immunoSEQ plates received, in even portions, the genomic DNA of each subset. Here immunoSEQ multiplex PCR was the method, and the copy in TCRdb shows in-frame clones only, minus some. The sample carries 1,100,000 or so clones, approximately 78% recorded once. Regarding the study as a whole: The small donor group covered limited genetic and exposure diversity.

For this clone: Its antigen is not identified. Different DNA sequences within this sample yield the same CDR3.

Trimming cost V 0 bases and J 4 bases, with 3 bases left between them. From germline, CDR1 is MNHEY and CDR2 SMNVEV (reference sequence). The CDR3 length is 12 residues. This chain uses TRBV27 with TRBJ2-5; D is ambiguous. The origin of this receptor is a man between 18 and 35 years old in good health. Some clones in this sample may be carry-over from other donors' samples. Sample: memory CD4+ T cells from PBMCs. The subset: CD45RA-negative fraction. The CDR3 DNA is TGTGCCAGCAGTTTATCAGGAGAGACCCAGTACTTC. Protein sequence: CASSLSGETQYF.